This entry lists 10 T cell receptor beta chains sequenced from one sample in a study of blood T cell repertoires in COVID-19. Only in-frame clones appear in the TCRdb table, and some are missing; sequencing was by immunoSEQ multiplex PCR. The table lists 100,000 to 150,000 clones, 85% to 90% of them singletons. Sequenced input: peripheral blood. These receptors were taken from an older woman with COVID-19, enrolled during active disease.

This chain links TRBV3-1 (or the pseudogene TRBV3-2) with TRBJ1-1, with 9 bases aligning to TRBD1. Trimming removed 4 bases from V and 5 bases from J; junction bases left unmatched: 5. This CDR3 is built from 14 residues. The germline V gene has CDR1 LGHDT and CDR2 YNNKEL (reference sequence). DNA of the CDR3: TGTGCCAGCAGCCTTGGACAGGGGAGGACTGAAGCTTTCTTT. Its translation: CASSLGQGRTEAFF.

The rearrangement links TRBV7-2 to TRBJ2-7; 11 nucleotides align to TRBD2. V shed 1 base and J 2 bases; nucleotides not matched to a gene: 4. Germline V CDR1 and CDR2: SGHTA, FQGNSA. The CDR3 runs to 16 residues. The CDR3, as DNA: TGTGCCAGCAGCTTAGAAGGGACTAGCGGTACCTACGAGCAGTACTTC. It specifies CASSLEGTSGTYEQYF.

The chain links TRBV18 to TRBJ2-7; D uncertain. V was trimmed by 3 bases and J by 8 bases, leaving 17 bases between them. The CDR3 has 14 amino acids. Germline CDR1 is KGHSH and CDR2 is LQKENI. DNA for the CDR3: TGTGCCAGCTCACCTGAAAGCAGACTTTACCAGCAGTACTTC. It codes for CASSPESRLYQQYF.

This chain joins TRBV27 and TRBJ1-1, with unresolved D. Germline CDR1 is MNHEY and CDR2 is SMNVEV (reference sequence). CDR3 length: 15 residues. The V end was cut by 6 bases, the J end by 4 bases, with 18 bases between. Written as DNA, the CDR3 is TGTGCCAGCAGCCGAGGTGAGGGTCTACCCACTGAAGCTTTCTTT. Translating gives CASSRGEGLPTEAFF.

This chain joins TRBV3-1 (or the pseudogene TRBV3-2) and TRBJ1-1; D gene uncertain. Germline V gene data show CDR1 as LGHDT and CDR2 as YNNKEL (reference sequence). The length of the CDR3 is 12 residues. V was clipped by 0 bases and J by 11 bases, with 10 bases between them. CDR3 region: CASSQDHGVAFF. In DNA form, the CDR3 reads TGTGCCAGCAGCCAAGATCACGGGGTGGCTTTCTTT.

The rearrangement uses TRBV7-2 and TRBJ2-5, with D uncertain. Per the germline V gene, CDR1 is SGHTA and CDR2 is FQGNSA. The CDR3 extends over 15 amino acids. Deletions cut 1 base from V and 5 bases from J, with 14 bases between. CDR3 nucleotides: TGTGCCAGCAGCTTAGTGGGCAGCCTGAAGGAGACCCAGTACTTC. Encoded protein: CASSLVGSLKETQYF.

The V call is TRBV5-1, the J call TRBJ2-1; 10 bases are shared with TRBD1. CDR3 length: 13 residues. V lost 5 bases and J lost 8; bases outside the gene matches: 4. CDR1 is SGHRS and CDR2 is YFSETQ in the germline V gene. CDR3 residues: CASRGTGVDEQFF. The DNA for the CDR3 is TGCGCCAGCAGGGGGACAGGGGTGGATGAGCAGTTCTTC.

This chain uses TRBV5-6 with TRBJ1-4, with 8 positions matching TRBD1. The germline gives CDR1 SGHDT, CDR2 YYEEEE. The CDR3 is made up of 13 amino acids. V gave up 4 bases and J gave up 8 bases; unmatched junction bases: 4. DNA of the CDR3: TGTGCCAGCAGCGGACAGGGTGGCGAAAAACTGTTTTTT. Translating gives CASSGQGGEKLFF.

CDR3 protein: CATSSETQGATSPYF. The DNA for the CDR3 is TGTGCCACCAGCAGTGAGACGCAGGGGGCGACTTCCCCGTACTTC. This chain links TRBV15 with TRBJ2-7; 8 positions agree with TRBD1. Germline V CDR1 and CDR2: LNHNV, YYDKDF (reference sequence). The CDR3 consists of 15 residues. The V and J ends lost 3 bases and 12 bases, in that order; junction bases with no gene match: 16.

This rearrangement joins TRBV11-3 to TRBJ1-4; a weak D match, TRBD1 (5 bases). Trimming removed 3 bases at V and 0 bases at J, with 11 bases between. Germline V gives CDR1 SGHNT, CDR2 YENEEA. The length of the CDR3 is 16 residues. The CDR3 region is CASSFAGTTTNEKLFF. CDR3 sequence (DNA): TGTGCCAGCAGCTTTGCCGGGACTACAACTAATGAAAAACTGTTTTTT. Using reference TRBV11-3 and TRBJ1-4 for the parts outside the CDR3, the full variable domain is EAGVVQSPRYKIIEKKQPVAFWCNPISGHNTLYWYLQNLGQGPELLIRYENEEAVDDSQLPKDRFSAERLKGVDSTLKIQPAELGDSAVYLCASSFAGTTTNEKLFFGSGTQLSVL.